The present entry profiles one T cell receptor beta chain with its context. The antigen is unknown. These data come from a study of PD-1 blockade in classical Hodgkin lymphoma. Study background: Patients were administered nivolumab (3 mg/kg intravenously) every 2 weeks. Points from the study as a whole: There was a significant rise in CD4+ TCR diversity by C4D1, with no such rise for CD8+.

Following autologous stem cell transplantation, relapse occurred in every patient, and exposure to brentuximab vedotin varied. The CDR3 is 17 residues long. Germline CDR1 and CDR2: SGDLS and YYNGEE. The ends were cut back, 0 bases at V and 2 bases at J, with 16 bases in the middle. TCRdb keeps only in-frame clones here, not all; method: immunoSEQ multiplex PCR. The table has about 110,000 clones, roughly 87% seen once. This chain joins TRBV9 and TRBJ2-3, with D perhaps given as TRBD1 or TRBD2 (5 bases each). The source of this sequence is a human donor with classical Hodgkin lymphoma. The specimen comprised peripheral blood mononuclear cells (PBMCs), sampled before the second cycle of nivolumab. This CDR3 reads CASSVVFAGTYTDTQYF. Written as DNA, the CDR3 is TGTGCCAGCAGCGTAGTATTCGCCGGGACCTACACAGATACGCAGTATTTT.